This section outlines one T cell receptor (beta chain) sequence together with its context. As yet, its antigen is unknown. The sample is drawn from a study of shared clonotypes between healthy human individuals. Study-wide findings and caveats: Generation of non-shared clonotypes was less probable than generation of clonotypes shared by all four donors.

Germline loops: CDR1 MNHEY, CDR2 SMNVEV (reference sequence). There are 14 residues in the CDR3. Trimming took 5 bases from V and 8 from J, leaving 18 bases between them. Sequencing used immunoSEQ multiplex PCR; TCRdb keeps in-frame clones, though not all of them. The sample lists roughly 2,500,000 clones; 80% to 95% were seen once. Source material: naive CD4+ T cells from PBMCs. The subset: CD45RA+ positively selected. J is TRBJ1-2 and V is TRBV27, with D perhaps matching TRBD1 (5 bases). This clonotype originated in a man aged 18-30 years in good health. Some clones in this sample may be carry-over from other donors' samples. The CDR3 DNA sequence: TGTGCCAGCAGTCGCATAACAGGTCTCGGAGGCTACACCTTC. This gives the protein CASSRITGLGGYTF.